The present entry profiles one TCR beta chain with its context. Germline V gene lookup returns CDR1 KGHSH and CDR2 LQKENI. The V segment lost 4 bases and the J segment 4 bases; nucleotides outside the gene matches: 7. This CDR3 has 14 residues. RNA extraction and reverse transcription yielded cDNA as sequencing template. Method: immunoSEQ multiplex PCR; TCRdb's copy keeps in-frame clones and lacks some. The table lists 90,000 to 100,000 clones, roughly two fifths of them singletons. These data originate in a study of CD8+ T cells in alopecia areata. This sequence joins TRBV18 and TRBJ2-7; 7 nucleotides line up with TRBD2. The receptor was derived from a human donor with alopecia areata. The sample comprised CD4+ T cells sorted from blood. CDR3 loop: CASSRGTNQYEQYF. Written as DNA, the CDR3 is TGTGCCAGCTCACGCGGGACTAACCAATACGAGCAGTACTTC.